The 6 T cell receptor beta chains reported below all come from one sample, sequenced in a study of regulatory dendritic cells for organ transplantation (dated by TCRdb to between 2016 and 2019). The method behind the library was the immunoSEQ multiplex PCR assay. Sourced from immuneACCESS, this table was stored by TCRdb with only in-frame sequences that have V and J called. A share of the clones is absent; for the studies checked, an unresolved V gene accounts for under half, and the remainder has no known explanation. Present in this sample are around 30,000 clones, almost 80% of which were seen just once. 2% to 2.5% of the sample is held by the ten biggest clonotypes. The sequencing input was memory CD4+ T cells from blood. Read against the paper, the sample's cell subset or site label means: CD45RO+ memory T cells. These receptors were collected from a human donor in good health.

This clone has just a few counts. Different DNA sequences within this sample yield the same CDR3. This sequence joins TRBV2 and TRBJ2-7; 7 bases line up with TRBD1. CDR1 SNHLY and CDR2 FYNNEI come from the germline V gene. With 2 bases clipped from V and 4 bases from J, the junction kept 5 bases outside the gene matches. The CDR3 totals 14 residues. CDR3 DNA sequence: TGTGCCAGCAGTGAACAGGGGGTAGGTTACGAGCAGTACTTC. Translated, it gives CASSEQGVGYEQYF.

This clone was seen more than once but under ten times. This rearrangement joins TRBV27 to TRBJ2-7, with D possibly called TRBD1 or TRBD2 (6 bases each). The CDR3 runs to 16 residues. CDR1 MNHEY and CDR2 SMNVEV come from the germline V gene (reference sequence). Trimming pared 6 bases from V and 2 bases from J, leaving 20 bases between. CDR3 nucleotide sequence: TGTGCCAGCAGCCCAGCGCGGAGGGGGAGACCCTACGAGCAGTACTTC. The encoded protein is CASSPARRGRPYEQYF.

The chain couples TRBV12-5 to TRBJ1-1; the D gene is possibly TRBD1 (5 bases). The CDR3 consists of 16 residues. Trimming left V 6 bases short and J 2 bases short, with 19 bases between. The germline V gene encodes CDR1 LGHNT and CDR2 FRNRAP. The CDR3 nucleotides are TGTGCTAGTGGCCGTAAGTTTGGCAGGGAAAACACTGAAGCTTTCTTT. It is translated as CASGRKFGRENTEAFF.

Here the CDR3 reads CASSPGLYNEQFF. Here the CDR3 DNA reads TGTGCCAGCTCACCGGGCCTGTACAATGAGCAGTTCTTC. The chain couples TRBV18 to TRBJ2-1; D call uncertain. The CDR3 is 13 amino acids. Trimming pared 3 bases from V and 4 bases from J, leaving 7 bases between. Germline V gives CDR1 KGHSH, CDR2 LQKENI.

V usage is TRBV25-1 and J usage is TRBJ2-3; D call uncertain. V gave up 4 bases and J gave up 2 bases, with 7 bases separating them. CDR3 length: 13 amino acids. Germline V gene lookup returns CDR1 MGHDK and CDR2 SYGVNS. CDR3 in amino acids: CASSVHHTDTQYF. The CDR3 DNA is TGTGCCAGCAGTGTGCACCACACAGATACGCAGTATTTT.

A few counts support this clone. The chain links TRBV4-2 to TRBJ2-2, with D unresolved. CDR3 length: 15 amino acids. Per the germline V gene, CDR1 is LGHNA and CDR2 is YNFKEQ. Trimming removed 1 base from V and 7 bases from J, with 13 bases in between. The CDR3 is CASSQGSTAFGELFF. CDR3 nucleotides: TGTGCCAGCAGCCAAGGGTCTACAGCGTTCGGGGAGCTGTTTTTT.